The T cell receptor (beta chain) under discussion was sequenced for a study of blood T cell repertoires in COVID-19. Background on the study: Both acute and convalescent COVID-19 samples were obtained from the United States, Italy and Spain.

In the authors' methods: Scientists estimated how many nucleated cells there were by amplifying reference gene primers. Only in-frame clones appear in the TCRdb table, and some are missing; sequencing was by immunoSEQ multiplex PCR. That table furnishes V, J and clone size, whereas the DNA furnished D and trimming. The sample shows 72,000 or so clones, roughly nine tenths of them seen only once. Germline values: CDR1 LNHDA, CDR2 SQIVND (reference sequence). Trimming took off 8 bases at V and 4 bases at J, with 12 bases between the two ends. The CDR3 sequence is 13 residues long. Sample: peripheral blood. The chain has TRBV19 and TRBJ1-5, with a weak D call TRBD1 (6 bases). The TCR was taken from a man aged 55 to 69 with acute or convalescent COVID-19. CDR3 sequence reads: CASADRPNQPQHF. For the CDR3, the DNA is TGTGCCAGTGCGGACAGACCTAATCAGCCCCAGCATTTT.